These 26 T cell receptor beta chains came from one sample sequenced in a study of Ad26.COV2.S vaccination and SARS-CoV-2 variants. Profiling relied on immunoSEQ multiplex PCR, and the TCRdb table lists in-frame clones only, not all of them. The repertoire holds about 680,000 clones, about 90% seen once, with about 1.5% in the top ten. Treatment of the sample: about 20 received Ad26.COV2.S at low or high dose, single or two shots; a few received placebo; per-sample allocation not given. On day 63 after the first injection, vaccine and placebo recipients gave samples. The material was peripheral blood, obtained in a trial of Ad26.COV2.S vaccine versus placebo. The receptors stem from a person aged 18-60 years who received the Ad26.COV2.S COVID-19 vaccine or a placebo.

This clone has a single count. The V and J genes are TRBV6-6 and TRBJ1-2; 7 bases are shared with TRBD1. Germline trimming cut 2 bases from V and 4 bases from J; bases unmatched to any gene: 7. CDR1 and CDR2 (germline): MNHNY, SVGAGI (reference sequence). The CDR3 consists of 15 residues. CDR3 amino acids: CASSYPPGQTYGYTF. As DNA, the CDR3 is TGTGCCAGCAGTTACCCCCCGGGACAGACCTATGGCTACACCTTC.

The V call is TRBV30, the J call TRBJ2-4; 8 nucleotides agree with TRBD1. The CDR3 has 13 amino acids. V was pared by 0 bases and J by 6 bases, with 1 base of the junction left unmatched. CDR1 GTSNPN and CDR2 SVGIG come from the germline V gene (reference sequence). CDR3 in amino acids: CAWSVQGANIQYF. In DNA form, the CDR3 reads TGTGCCTGGAGTGTTCAGGGGGCAAACATTCAGTACTTC.

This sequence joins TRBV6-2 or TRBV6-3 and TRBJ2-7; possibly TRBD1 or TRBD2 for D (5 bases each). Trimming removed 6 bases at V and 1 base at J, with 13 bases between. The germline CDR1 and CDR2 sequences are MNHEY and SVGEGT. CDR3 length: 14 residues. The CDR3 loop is CASSLRDVSYEQYF. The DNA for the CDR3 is TGTGCCAGCAGCCTCCGGGACGTATCCTACGAGCAGTACTTC.

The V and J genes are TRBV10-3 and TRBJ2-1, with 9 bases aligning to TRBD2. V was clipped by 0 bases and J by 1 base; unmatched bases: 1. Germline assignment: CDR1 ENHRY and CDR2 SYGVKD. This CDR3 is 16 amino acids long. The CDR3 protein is CAISESAGGSYNEQFF. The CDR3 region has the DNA TGTGCCATCAGTGAGTCAGCGGGAGGATCCTACAATGAGCAGTTCTTC.

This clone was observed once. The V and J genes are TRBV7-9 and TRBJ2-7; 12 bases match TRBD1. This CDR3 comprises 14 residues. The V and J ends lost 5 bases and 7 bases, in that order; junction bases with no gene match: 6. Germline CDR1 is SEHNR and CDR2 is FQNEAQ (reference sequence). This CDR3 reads CASSPGQGAREQYF. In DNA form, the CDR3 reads TGTGCCAGCAGCCCGGGACAGGGGGCGCGGGAGCAGTACTTC. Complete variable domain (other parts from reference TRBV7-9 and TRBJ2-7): DTGVSQNPRHKITKRGQNVTFRCDPISEHNRLYWYRQTLGQGPEFLTYFQNEAQLEKSRLLSDRFSAERPKGSFSTLEIQRTEQGDSAMYLCASSPGQGAREQYFGPGTRLTVT.

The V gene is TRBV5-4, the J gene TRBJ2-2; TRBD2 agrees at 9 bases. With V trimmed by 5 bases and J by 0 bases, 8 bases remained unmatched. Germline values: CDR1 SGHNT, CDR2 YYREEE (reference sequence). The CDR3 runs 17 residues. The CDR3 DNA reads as TGTGCCAGCAGGGGCCCGACTAGCGGAACGAACACCGGGGAGCTGTTTTTT. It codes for CASRGPTSGTNTGELFF. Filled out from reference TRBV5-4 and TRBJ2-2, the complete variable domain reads ETGVTQSPTHLIKTRGQQVTLRCSSQSGHNTVSWYQQALGQGPQFIFQYYREEENGRGNFPPRFSGLQFPNYSSELNVNALELDDSALYLCASRGPTSGTNTGELFFGEGSRLTVL.

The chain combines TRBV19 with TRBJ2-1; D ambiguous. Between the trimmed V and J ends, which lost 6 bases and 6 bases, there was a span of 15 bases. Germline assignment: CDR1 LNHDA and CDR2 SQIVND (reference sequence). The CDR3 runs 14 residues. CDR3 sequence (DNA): TGTGCCAGTAGCCCCCCCTTGACGCCCAATGAGCAGTTCTTC. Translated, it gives CASSPPLTPNEQFF.

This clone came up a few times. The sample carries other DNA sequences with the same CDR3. Here the CDR3 reads CASSLEGQGTDTQYF. CDR3 in DNA: TGTGCCAGCAGCTTAGAAGGACAGGGGACAGATACGCAGTATTTT. The gene calls are TRBV7-2 and TRBJ2-3, with 9 bases matching TRBD1. From germline, CDR1 is SGHTA and CDR2 FQGNSA. This CDR3 has 15 amino acids. J gave up 3 bases and V 1 base, and 2 bases lay outside the gene matches.

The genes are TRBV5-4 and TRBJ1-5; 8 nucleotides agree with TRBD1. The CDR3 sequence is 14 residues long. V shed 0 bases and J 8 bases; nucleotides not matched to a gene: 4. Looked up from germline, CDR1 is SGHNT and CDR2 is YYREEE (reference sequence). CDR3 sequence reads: CASSLDPDREPQHF. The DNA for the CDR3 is TGTGCCAGCAGCTTGGATCCGGACAGGGAGCCCCAGCATTTT.

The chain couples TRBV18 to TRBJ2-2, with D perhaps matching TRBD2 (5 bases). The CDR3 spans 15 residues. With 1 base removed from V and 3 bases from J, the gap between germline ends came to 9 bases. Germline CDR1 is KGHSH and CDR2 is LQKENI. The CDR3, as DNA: TGTGCCAGCTCACCACAGTGGGAGTACACCGGGGAGCTGTTTTTT. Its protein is CASSPQWEYTGELFF.

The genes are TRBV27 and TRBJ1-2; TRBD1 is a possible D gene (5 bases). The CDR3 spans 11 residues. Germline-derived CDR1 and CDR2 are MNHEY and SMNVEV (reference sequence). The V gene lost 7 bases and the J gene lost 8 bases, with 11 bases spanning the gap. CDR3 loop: CASNGGDGYTF. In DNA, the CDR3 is TGTGCCAGCAACGGTGGGGACGGCTACACCTTC.

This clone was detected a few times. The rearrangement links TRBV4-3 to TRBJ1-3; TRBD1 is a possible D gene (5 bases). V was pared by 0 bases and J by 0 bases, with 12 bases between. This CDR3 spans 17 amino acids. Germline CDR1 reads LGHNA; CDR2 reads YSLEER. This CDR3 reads CASSQESGTFSGNTIYF. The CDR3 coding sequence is TGCGCCAGCAGCCAAGAAAGTGGGACCTTCTCTGGAAACACCATATATTTT.

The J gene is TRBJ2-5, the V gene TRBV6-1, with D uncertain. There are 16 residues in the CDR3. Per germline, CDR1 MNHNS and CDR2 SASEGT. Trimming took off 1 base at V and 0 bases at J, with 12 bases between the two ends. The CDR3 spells CASSEVSNLYQETQYF. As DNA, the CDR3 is TGTGCCAGCAGTGAAGTTAGTAACCTGTACCAAGAGACCCAGTACTTC.

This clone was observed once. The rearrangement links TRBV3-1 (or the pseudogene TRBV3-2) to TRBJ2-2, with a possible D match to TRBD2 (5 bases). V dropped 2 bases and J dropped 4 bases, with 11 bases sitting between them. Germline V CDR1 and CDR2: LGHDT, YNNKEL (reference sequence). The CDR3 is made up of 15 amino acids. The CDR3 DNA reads TGTGCCAGCAGCCAACTTCTAGCTGGCACCGGGGAGCTGTTTTTT. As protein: CASSQLLAGTGELFF.

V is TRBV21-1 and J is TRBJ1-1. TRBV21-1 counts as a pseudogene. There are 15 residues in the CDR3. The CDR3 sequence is CASSKGCRVNTEAFF. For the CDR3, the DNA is TGTGCCAGCAGCAAAGGATGTAGGGTGAACACTGAAGCTTTCTTT.

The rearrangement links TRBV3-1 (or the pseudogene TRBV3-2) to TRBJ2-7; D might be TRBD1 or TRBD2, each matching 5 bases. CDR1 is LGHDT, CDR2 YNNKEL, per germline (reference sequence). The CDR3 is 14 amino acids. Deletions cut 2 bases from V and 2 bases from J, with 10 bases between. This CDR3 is CASSQRGRTYEQYF. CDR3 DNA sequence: TGTGCCAGCAGCCAACGGGGCCGGACCTACGAGCAGTACTTC.

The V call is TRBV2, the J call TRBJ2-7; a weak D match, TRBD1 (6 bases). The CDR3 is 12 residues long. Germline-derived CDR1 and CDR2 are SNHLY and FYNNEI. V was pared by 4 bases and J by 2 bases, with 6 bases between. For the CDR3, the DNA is TGTGCCAGCAGTGGACAGGCCTACGAGCAGTACTTC. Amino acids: CASSGQAYEQYF.

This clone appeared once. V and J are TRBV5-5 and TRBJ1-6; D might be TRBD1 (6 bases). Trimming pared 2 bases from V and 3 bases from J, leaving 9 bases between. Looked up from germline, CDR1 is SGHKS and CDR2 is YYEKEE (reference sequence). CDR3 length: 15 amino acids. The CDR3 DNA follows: TGTGCCAGCAGCTTCAGGGGCGACTATAATTCACCCCTCCACTTT. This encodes CASSFRGDYNSPLHF.

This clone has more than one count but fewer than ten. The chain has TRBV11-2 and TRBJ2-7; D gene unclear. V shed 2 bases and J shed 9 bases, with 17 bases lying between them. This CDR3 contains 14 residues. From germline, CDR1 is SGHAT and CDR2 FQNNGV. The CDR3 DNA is TGTGCCAGCAGCTTAAGGGTACAGTTCGTTAGGCAGTACTTC. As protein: CASSLRVQFVRQYF.

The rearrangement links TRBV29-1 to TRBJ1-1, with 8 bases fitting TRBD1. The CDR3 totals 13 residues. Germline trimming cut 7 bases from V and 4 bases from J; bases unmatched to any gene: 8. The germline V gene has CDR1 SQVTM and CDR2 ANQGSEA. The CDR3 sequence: CSGMTGAGTEAFF. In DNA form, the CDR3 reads TGCAGCGGTATGACAGGGGCTGGCACTGAAGCTTTCTTT.

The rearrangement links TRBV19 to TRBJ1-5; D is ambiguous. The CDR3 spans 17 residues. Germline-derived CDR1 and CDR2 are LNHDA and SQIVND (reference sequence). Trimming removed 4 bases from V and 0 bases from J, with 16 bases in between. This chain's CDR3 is CASSTRPGEASNQPQHF. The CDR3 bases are TGTGCCAGTAGTACGAGGCCGGGTGAGGCTAGCAATCAGCCCCAGCATTTT. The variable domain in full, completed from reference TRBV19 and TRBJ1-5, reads DGGITQSPKYLFRKEGQNVTLSCEQNLNHDAMYWYRQDPGQGLRLIYYSQIVNDFQKGDIAEGYSVSREKKESFPLTVTSAQKNPTAFYLCASSTRPGEASNQPQHFGDGTRLSIL.

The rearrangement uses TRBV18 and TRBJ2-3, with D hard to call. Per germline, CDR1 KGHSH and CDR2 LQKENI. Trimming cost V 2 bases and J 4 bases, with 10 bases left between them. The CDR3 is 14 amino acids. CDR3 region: CASSPLDGSDTQYF. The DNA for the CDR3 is TGTGCCAGCTCACCATTGGACGGTTCAGATACGCAGTATTTT.

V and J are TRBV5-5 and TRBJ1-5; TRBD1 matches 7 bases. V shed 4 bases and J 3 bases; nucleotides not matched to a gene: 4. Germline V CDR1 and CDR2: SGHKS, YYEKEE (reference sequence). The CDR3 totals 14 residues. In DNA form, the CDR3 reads TGTGCCAGCAGCCCTGGACAGGCCAATCAGCCCCAGCATTTT. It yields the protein CASSPGQANQPQHF.

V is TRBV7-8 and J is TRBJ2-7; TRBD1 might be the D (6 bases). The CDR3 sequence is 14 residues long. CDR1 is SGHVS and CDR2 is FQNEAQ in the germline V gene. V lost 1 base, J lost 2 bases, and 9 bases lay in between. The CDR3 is CASSLDQGTYEQYF. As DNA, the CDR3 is TGTGCCAGCAGCTTAGACCAGGGGACCTACGAGCAGTACTTC.

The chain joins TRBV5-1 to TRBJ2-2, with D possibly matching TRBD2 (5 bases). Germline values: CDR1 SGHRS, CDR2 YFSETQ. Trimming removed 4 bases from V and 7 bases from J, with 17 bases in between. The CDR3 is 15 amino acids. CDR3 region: CASSLGGITGGELFF. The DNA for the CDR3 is TGCGCCAGCAGCCTTGGAGGAATAACGGGCGGGGAGCTGTTTTTT.

The CDR3 region has the DNA TGTGCCAGCAGCCAAGACTCGGAGGTGGAGACCCAGTACTTC. It yields the protein CASSQDSEVETQYF. The chain employs TRBV4-2 and TRBJ2-5, with D maybe TRBD2 (5 bases). In germline, CDR1 is LGHNA, CDR2 YNFKEQ. V was shortened by 0 bases and J by 5 bases, with 10 bases between the two germline ends. There are 14 residues in the CDR3.